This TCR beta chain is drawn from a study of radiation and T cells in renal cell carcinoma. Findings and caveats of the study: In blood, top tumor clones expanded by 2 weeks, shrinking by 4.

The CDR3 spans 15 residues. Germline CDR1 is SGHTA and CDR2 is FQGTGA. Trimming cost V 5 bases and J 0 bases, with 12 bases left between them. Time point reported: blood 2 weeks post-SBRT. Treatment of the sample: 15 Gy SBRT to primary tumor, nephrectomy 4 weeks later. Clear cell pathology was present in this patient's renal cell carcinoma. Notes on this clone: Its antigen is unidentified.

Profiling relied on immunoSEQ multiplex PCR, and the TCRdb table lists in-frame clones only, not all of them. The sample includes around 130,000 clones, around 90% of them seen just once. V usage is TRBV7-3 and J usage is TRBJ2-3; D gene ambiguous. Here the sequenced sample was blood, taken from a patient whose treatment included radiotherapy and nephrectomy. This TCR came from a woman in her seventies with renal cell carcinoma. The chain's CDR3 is CASSHFKTSTDTQYF. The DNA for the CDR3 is TGTGCCAGCAGCCACTTCAAAACTAGCACAGATACGCAGTATTTT.